The clone carrying this T cell receptor (beta chain) was seen more than once but under ten times. The data derive from a study of blood T cell repertoires in COVID-19. Method: immunoSEQ multiplex PCR; TCRdb's copy keeps in-frame clones and lacks some. This sample has 46,000 or so clones; 75% to 90% occur once, and the top ten carry around 8.3%. Germline V CDR1 and CDR2: SEHNR, FQNEAQ (reference sequence). The CDR3 is 13 residues long. The junction had 0 bases not matched to a gene; V was cut back by 0 bases and J by 7 bases. The genes are TRBV7-9 and TRBJ2-1, with 7 nucleotides matching TRBD2. The sample was peripheral blood. This TCR was sampled from a man aged 50 to 59 with acute or convalescent COVID-19. CDR3 amino acids: CASSLAGGNEQFF. CDR3 in DNA: TGTGCCAGCAGCTTAGCGGGAGGGAATGAGCAGTTCTTC.